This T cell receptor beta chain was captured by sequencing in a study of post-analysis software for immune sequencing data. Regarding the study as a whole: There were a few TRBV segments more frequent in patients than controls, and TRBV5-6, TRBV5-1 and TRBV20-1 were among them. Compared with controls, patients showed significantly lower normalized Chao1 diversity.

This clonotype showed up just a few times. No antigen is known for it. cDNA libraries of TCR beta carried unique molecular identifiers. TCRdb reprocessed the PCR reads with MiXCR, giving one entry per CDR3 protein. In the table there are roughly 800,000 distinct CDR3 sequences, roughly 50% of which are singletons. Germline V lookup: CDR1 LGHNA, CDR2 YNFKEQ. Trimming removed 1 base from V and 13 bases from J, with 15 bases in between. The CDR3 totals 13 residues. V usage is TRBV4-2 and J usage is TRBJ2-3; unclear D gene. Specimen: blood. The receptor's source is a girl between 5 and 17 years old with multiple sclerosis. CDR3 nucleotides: TGTGCCAGCAGCCAAGGGCAGACGGAGCCTGAGTATTTT. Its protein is CASSQGQTEPEYF.